This T cell receptor (beta chain) was profiled in a study of human T cells and chemical hapten exposure. Findings and limits, study-wide: Controls formed significantly fewer large CDR3 similarity clusters than expanded TCRs did. The donor cohort had alopecia, so its immune response may not match that of healthy people.

Documented time point: patch test 1, 2 weeks after DPC sensitization. The treatment was: therapeutic diphenylcyclopropenone sensitization with weekly scalp DPC. Germline V lookup: CDR1 SGHTS, CDR2 YDEGEE. V shed 4 bases, J shed 4 bases, and the junction held 3 bases outside the gene matches. The CDR3 runs 15 residues. In its sample, this clonotype was seen many times. Its cognate antigen is unknown. A single record per CDR3 protein comes from TCRdb applying MiXCR to the RACE reads. Here the sample spans 380,000 or so distinct CDR3 sequences, about 4.8% being singletons. This clonotype was sampled from a woman aged 50 to 65 with alopecia areata. Some clones in this sample may be carry-over from other donors' samples. This specimen consisted of whole blood, obtained in connection with sensitization to the hapten diphenylcyclopropenone (DPC). The chain carries TRBV5-8 and TRBJ1-4, with 11 bases that match TRBD1. CDR3 amino acids: CASSPGTGGNEKLFF. In nucleotides, the CDR3 is TGTGCCAGCAGCCCTGGGACAGGGGGTAATGAAAAACTGTTTTTT.